The 17 T cell receptor beta chains below all came from one sample that was sequenced in a study of neurological immune-mediated disorders. Time point denoted: longitudinal time-point 2. TCRdb recomputed calls from the 5' RACE reads with MiXCR, one row per CDR3 protein. The data contain roughly 60,000 distinct CDR3 sequences, roughly 10% of them singletons. Sequencing was performed on PBMCs. Receptors were obtained from a man aged 25 to 40 in good health.

This clonotype has a count of ten or more. The chain carries TRBV12-3 or TRBV12-4 and TRBJ2-5, with TRBD2 identical over 13 bases. The CDR3 contains 15 residues. J gave up 1 base and V 6 bases, and 2 bases lay outside the gene matches. The CDR3: CASRRTSGGQETQYF. The DNA of the CDR3 is TGTGCCAGCAGACGGACTAGCGGGGGCCAAGAGACCCAGTACTTC.

This clonotype was seen repeatedly, ten times or more. This chain uses TRBV6-1 with TRBJ2-7, with a tentative D call TRBD2 (5 bases). V was pared by 6 bases and J by 2 bases, with 14 bases between. Germline CDR1 is MNHNS and CDR2 is SASEGT. The CDR3 totals 14 residues. CDR3 coding DNA: TGTGCCAGCAGCGCCCACACACTAGCCTACGAGCAGTACTTC. Its translation is CASSAHTLAYEQYF.

This clonotype showed up many times. This chain links TRBV20-1 with TRBJ1-1, with TRBD1 as a possible D gene (5 bases). V shed 0 bases and J shed 1 base, with 18 bases lying between them. Looked up from germline, CDR1 is DFQATT and CDR2 is SNEGSKA (reference sequence). The CDR3 runs 17 residues. CDR3 bases: TGCAGTGCTAGAGACCCTATGGCCCCGGGGCGGAACACTGAAGCTTTCTTT. Protein: CSARDPMAPGRNTEAFF.

This clonotype was detected many times. The chain uses TRBV18 and TRBJ1-1; 9 bases are a match to TRBD1. The CDR3 runs to 14 residues. CDR1 and CDR2 from the germline V gene are KGHSH and LQKENI. Losses at the gene ends were 5 bases for V and 4 bases for J; bases not matched to a gene: 5. CDR3 amino acids: CASSVQGARTEAFF. The CDR3 coding sequence is TGTGCCAGCTCAGTACAGGGGGCGCGCACTGAAGCTTTCTTT.

This clonotype was found many times. The CDR3 DNA reads as TGCAGCGCCCGGGACAGTGACTTCTACGAGCAGTACTTC. It codes for CSARDSDFYEQYF. The V call is TRBV29-1, the J call TRBJ2-7, with TRBD1 identical over 7 bases. The CDR3 covers 13 residues. The V gene's germline CDR1 is SQVTM and CDR2 ANQGSEA. V gave up 7 bases and J gave up 3 bases; unmatched junction bases: 9.

The V and J genes are TRBV6-1 and TRBJ2-3; D is possibly TRBD1 or TRBD2 (7 bases each). The V end lost 6 bases, the J end lost 1 base, and 20 bases lay between the germline ends. The V gene's germline CDR1 is MNHNS and CDR2 SASEGT. CDR3 size: 17 residues. The CDR3 loop is CASRNRQGREGTDTQYF. CDR3 DNA: TGTGCCAGCAGGAACAGACAGGGACGGGAGGGCACAGATACGCAGTATTTT.

In this sample, this clonotype turned up many times. CDR3 in amino acids: CSARPPSGAGRDTQYF. CDR3 nucleotide sequence: TGCAGTGCTAGACCCCCTAGCGGGGCCGGCCGGGATACGCAGTATTTT. The chain uses TRBV20-1 and TRBJ2-3, with 9 bases identical to TRBD2. V lost 2 bases to trimming and J lost 6 bases; unmatched junction nucleotides: 12. Germline lookup yields CDR1 DFQATT and CDR2 SNEGSKA (reference sequence). The CDR3 is 16 amino acids.

This clonotype was detected ten times or more. V usage is TRBV20-1 and J usage is TRBJ2-2; D perhaps matches TRBD1 (5 bases). V dropped 2 bases and J dropped 1 base, with 14 bases sitting between them. The CDR3 contains 16 residues. Per the germline V gene, CDR1 is DFQATT and CDR2 is SNEGSKA (reference sequence). CDR3 protein: CSARINRGQNTGELFF. In nucleotides, the CDR3 is TGCAGTGCTAGAATCAACCGAGGACAGAACACCGGGGAGCTGTTTTTT.

There are many counts of this clonotype. This chain uses TRBV7-2 with TRBJ2-1, with D perhaps TRBD2 (6 bases). The CDR3 loop spans 17 amino acids. V was cut by 5 bases and J by 0 bases, with 17 bases left in between. Germline-derived CDR1 and CDR2 are SGHTA and FQGNSA. CDR3 sequence (DNA): TGTGCCAGCAGCCTCCGGGCTAGCGCTAACTCCTACAATGAGCAGTTCTTC. It specifies CASSLRASANSYNEQFF.

This clonotype was counted ten times or more. V is TRBV29-1 and J is TRBJ2-2; D gene unclear. This CDR3 comprises 13 residues. The V end was cut by 3 bases, the J end by 1 base, with 6 bases between. Germline V gene data show CDR1 as SQVTM and CDR2 as ANQGSEA. The CDR3 sequence is CSVDPGNTGELFF. The CDR3, as DNA: TGCAGCGTTGATCCTGGGAACACCGGGGAGCTGTTTTTT.

This clonotype was picked up many times. The chain joins TRBV11-2 to TRBJ2-1, with 7 bases fitting TRBD2. This CDR3 is built from 13 residues. V dropped 3 bases and J dropped 5; count of bases not matched to a gene: 1. Germline CDR1 is SGHAT and CDR2 is FQNNGV. The CDR3 loop reads CASSLLADNEQFF. The CDR3 DNA reads as TGTGCCAGCAGCTTGCTAGCGGACAATGAGCAGTTCTTC.

This clonotype was seen a handful of times. The genes are TRBV11-2 and TRBJ2-3, with 8 bases lining up with TRBD1. CDR1 is SGHAT, CDR2 FQNNGV, per germline. With V trimmed by 1 base and J by 4 bases, 16 bases remained unmatched. This CDR3 contains 19 residues. CDR3 in amino acids: CASSLVGPPTGGNADTQYF. The CDR3 nucleotides read TGTGCCAGCAGCTTAGTGGGGCCCCCCACAGGGGGTAACGCAGATACGCAGTATTTT. The whole variable domain, remainder taken from reference TRBV11-2 and TRBJ2-3, is EAGVAQSPRYKIIEKRQSVAFWCNPISGHATLYWYQQILGQGPKLLIQFQNNGVVDDSQLPKDRFSAERLKGVDSTLKIQPAKLEDSAVYLCASSLVGPPTGGNADTQYFGPGTRLTVL.

This clonotype was observed at least ten times. The chain couples TRBV5-1 to TRBJ2-1; TRBD2 is a possible D gene (5 bases). The CDR3 length is 15 residues. Germline-derived CDR1 and CDR2 are SGHRS and YFSETQ. The ends were cut back, 6 bases at V and 0 bases at J, with 13 bases in the middle. The CDR3 DNA follows: TGCGCCAGCACGCCCAGCGGCAGCTCCTACAATGAGCAGTTCTTC. Its translation: CASTPSGSSYNEQFF.

This clonotype was detected only a few times. This chain uses TRBV20-1 with TRBJ2-7; D unresolved. The CDR3 spans 14 residues. V was shortened by 0 bases and J by 6 bases, with 15 bases between the two germline ends. CDR1 and CDR2 from the germline V gene are DFQATT and SNEGSKA (reference sequence). CDR3 protein: CSARDLRSLGEQYF. Written as DNA, the CDR3 is TGCAGTGCTAGAGATCTGCGATCTCTTGGCGAGCAGTACTTC.

The genes are TRBV28 and TRBJ2-7, with D perhaps matching TRBD1 (6 bases). Trimming took 3 bases from V and 6 from J, leaving 12 bases between them. Germline assignment: CDR1 MDHEN and CDR2 SYDVKM. The CDR3 runs to 13 residues. As DNA, the CDR3 is TGTGCCAGCAGTTTTGGTACAGGGAGCGAGCAGTACTTC. This sequence encodes CASSFGTGSEQYF. Using reference TRBV28 and TRBJ2-7 for the parts outside the CDR3, the full variable domain is DVKVTQSSRYLVKRTGEKVFLECVQDMDHENMFWYRQDPGLGLRLIYFSYDVKMKEKGDIPEGYSVSREKKERFSLILESASTNQTSMYLCASSFGTGSEQYFGPGTRLTVT.

At least ten counts were recorded for this clonotype. This chain connects TRBV3-1 to TRBJ2-7; TRBD1 aligns across 9 bases. V was pared by 2 bases and J by 4 bases, with 3 bases of the junction left unmatched. CDR1 is LGHDT and CDR2 is YNNKEL in the germline V gene (reference sequence). The CDR3 is 14 amino acids. CDR3 sequence reads: CASSQSDRGYEQYF. The CDR3 DNA is TGTGCCAGCAGCCAATCGGACAGGGGTTACGAGCAGTACTTC.

This clonotype was recorded many times. The chain couples TRBV3-1 to TRBJ2-4; TRBD1 agrees at 8 bases. Germline V lookup: CDR1 LGHDT, CDR2 YNNKEL (reference sequence). This CDR3 comprises 14 residues. The trim removed 3 bases at V and 4 bases at J, leaving 2 bases unmatched. The CDR3 DNA reads TGTGCCAGCAGCCAGACAGGGGCTAAAAACATTCAGTACTTC. It is translated as CASSQTGAKNIQYF.